The entry below gives a single T cell receptor beta chain sequence along with its context. Its antigen is not known. This table comes from immunoSEQ multiplex PCR, and its TCRdb copy is limited to in-frame clones, with some not included. The repertoire includes 150,000 to 200,000 clones, about 91% of them detected once, and about 1.1% sits in the top ten. These data originate in a study of T cell responses to AZD1222 COVID-19 vaccine. General study results and limits: A mostly white British donor set with more females was recruited, and clonal diversity was possibly underestimated. Spike-specific TCR breadth and depth went up after people got two AZD1222 doses. At baseline, seropositivity was found in only a handful of AZD1222 recipients.

This CDR3 region has 11 residues. Germline V CDR1 and CDR2: ENHRY, SYGVKD. V gave up 4 bases and J gave up 6 bases, with 6 bases separating them. The genes are TRBV10-3 and TRBJ1-1; D is unclear. Sequencing was performed on peripheral blood, taken 28 days after the second AZD1222 dose. The sequence derives from an adult who received the AZD1222 COVID-19 vaccine. CDR3 amino acids: CAISVGAEAFF. The CDR3 DNA is TGTGCCATCAGTGTCGGGGCTGAAGCTTTCTTT.